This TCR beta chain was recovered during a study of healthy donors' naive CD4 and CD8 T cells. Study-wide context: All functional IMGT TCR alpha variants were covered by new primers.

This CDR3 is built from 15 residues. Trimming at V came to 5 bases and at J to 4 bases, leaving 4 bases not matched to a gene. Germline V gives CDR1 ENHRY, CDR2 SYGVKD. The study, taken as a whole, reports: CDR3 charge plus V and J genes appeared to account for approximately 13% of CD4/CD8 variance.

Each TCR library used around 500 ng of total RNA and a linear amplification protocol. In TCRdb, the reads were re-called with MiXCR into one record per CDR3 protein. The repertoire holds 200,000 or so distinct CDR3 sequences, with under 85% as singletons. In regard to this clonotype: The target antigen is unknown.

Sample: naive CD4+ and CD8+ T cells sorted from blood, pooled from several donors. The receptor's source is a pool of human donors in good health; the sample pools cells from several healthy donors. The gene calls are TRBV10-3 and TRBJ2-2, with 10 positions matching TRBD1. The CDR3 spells CAISNRDRGTGELFF. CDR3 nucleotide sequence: TGTGCCATCAGTAACCGGGACAGGGGCACCGGGGAGCTGTTTTTT.